Listed here are 28 T cell receptor beta chains from one sample, sequenced in a study of PD-1 blockade in classical Hodgkin lymphoma. The time point is: cycle 4 day 1 (C4D1), after more than five weeks of nivolumab. Each patient relapsed following autologous stem cell transplantation, and prior brentuximab vedotin exposure differed. Profiled with immunoSEQ multiplex PCR; TCRdb holds only in-frame clones, not every one. Here the sample spans 45,000 to 60,000 clones, 60% to 80% being singletons. The material sequenced was peripheral blood mononuclear cells (PBMCs), taken before the fourth cycle of nivolumab. Receptors were obtained from a human donor with classical Hodgkin lymphoma.

The genes are TRBV4-3 and TRBJ1-2; TRBD1 is a possible D gene (5 bases). This CDR3 has 15 amino acids. Trimming shortened V by 0 bases and J by 2 bases, and 10 bases separated the two germline ends. From germline, CDR1 is LGHNA and CDR2 YSLEER. The DNA for the CDR3 is TGCGCCAGCAGCCAAGACCCCGCAGGGAACTATGGCTACACCTTC. Encoded protein: CASSQDPAGNYGYTF.

The chain couples TRBV6-5 to TRBJ2-1; TRBD1 matches 7 bases. The CDR3 sequence is 14 residues long. Germline assignment: CDR1 MNHEY and CDR2 SVGAGI. J was trimmed by 5 bases and V by 5 bases; bases with no gene match: 6. The CDR3 DNA sequence: TGTGCCAGCAGTCCGGGACAGAGGAACAATGAGCAGTTCTTC. Residues: CASSPGQRNNEQFF.

The chain uses TRBV27 and TRBJ1-2; 7 nucleotides match TRBD1. Per germline, CDR1 MNHEY and CDR2 SMNVEV (reference sequence). This CDR3 has 16 residues. V lost 4 bases to trimming and J lost 8 bases; unmatched junction nucleotides: 16. CDR3 nucleotide sequence: TGTGCCAGCAGTTCCGACAGGGCCTCTTTTACTAGGGGCTACACCTTC. Translation gives CASSSDRASFTRGYTF.

Comments on this clone: The missing conserved phenylalanine or tryptophan at the end of this CDR3 makes a read error likely. The limits of the CDR3 on the DNA are not certain, so only TCRdb's listed CDR3 is given. This chain uses TRBV5-4 with TRBJ2-7; the table gives TRBD1 as D, unverified against the DNA. Ends included, the CDR3 has 12 residues. Germline CDR1 reads SGHNT; CDR2 reads YYREEE (reference sequence). CDR3 sequence: CASSLRGGEMVS.

The J gene is TRBJ1-1, the V gene TRBV6-5; D is perhaps TRBD1 (5 bases). V gave up 6 bases and J gave up 4 bases, with 9 bases separating them. The germline V gene encodes CDR1 MNHEY and CDR2 SVGAGI. The CDR3 spans 12 residues. The CDR3 spells CASRSGLTEAFF. The CDR3 DNA reads TGTGCCAGCAGGTCAGGGCTCACTGAAGCTTTCTTT.

The chain uses TRBV6-5 and TRBJ2-7, with unresolved D. Germline-derived CDR1 and CDR2 are MNHEY and SVGAGI. This CDR3 contains 12 residues. The germline V and J ends were trimmed by 0 bases and 2 bases, with 2 bases remaining between them. CDR3 DNA sequence: TGTGCCAGCAGTTACTCGACCTACGAGCAGTACTTC. Residues: CASSYSTYEQYF.

CDR3 sequence: CASSIPSRTAEKLFF. The CDR3 DNA follows: TGTGCCAGTAGTATCCCCTCCAGGACGGCTGAAAAACTGTTTTTT. The rearrangement joins TRBV19 to TRBJ1-4; D uncertain. From germline, CDR1 is LNHDA and CDR2 SQIVND (reference sequence). Trimming removed 3 bases from V and 7 bases from J, with 15 bases in between. The length of the CDR3 is 15 residues.

This clone was seen a few times. The rearrangement links TRBV19 to TRBJ2-7, with D perhaps TRBD1 (5 bases). CDR1 and CDR2 from the germline V gene are LNHDA and SQIVND (reference sequence). The CDR3 length is 15 residues. Trimming removed 4 bases at V and 2 bases at J, with 15 bases between. The DNA of the CDR3 is TGTGCCAGTAGTAGCCAGGACAAGAGGCCCTACGAGCAGTACTTC. This encodes CASSSQDKRPYEQYF.

This clone was seen more than once but under ten times. The chain carries TRBV2 and TRBJ2-1; the match to TRBD2 covers 9 bases. V lost 3 bases, J lost 6 bases, and 9 bases stayed unmatched. The CDR3 loop spans 16 amino acids. The V gene's germline CDR1 is SNHLY and CDR2 FYNNEI. The CDR3 loop reads CASSELEAGGFNEQFF. In DNA, the CDR3 is TGTGCCAGCAGTGAGTTAGAAGCGGGGGGTTTCAATGAGCAGTTCTTC.

The chain couples TRBV30 to TRBJ2-7, with 7 bases lining up with TRBD1. V gave up 2 bases and J gave up 5 bases; unmatched junction bases: 6. This CDR3 has 13 residues. The germline V gene encodes CDR1 GTSNPN and CDR2 SVGIG (reference sequence). CDR3 sequence: CAWSTTGNDEQYF. The CDR3 DNA reads TGTGCCTGGAGTACGACAGGGAACGACGAGCAGTACTTC.

The rearrangement links TRBV4-1 to TRBJ2-1; 8 bases line up with TRBD2. CDR3 length equals 14 residues. With 3 bases clipped from V and 15 bases from J, the junction kept 13 bases outside the gene matches. Germline CDR1 MGHRA, CDR2 YSYEKL. The CDR3 DNA follows: TGCGCCAGCAGCCATGAGATCTGGGGACTAGGTCGGTTCTTC. Protein sequence: CASSHEIWGLGRFF.

This clone was detected only a few times. The chain couples TRBV29-1 to TRBJ2-7; perhaps D is TRBD1 or TRBD2 (5 bases each). The CDR3 has 12 amino acids. Trimming took 7 bases from V and 2 from J, leaving 12 bases between them. Germline V CDR1 and CDR2: SQVTM, ANQGSEA. The CDR3 region is CSARDRPYEQYF. In DNA form, the CDR3 reads TGCAGCGCCCGGGACCGACCCTACGAGCAGTACTTC.

V is TRBV4-2 and J is TRBJ1-4; D unclear. Germline CDR1 is LGHNA and CDR2 is YNFKEQ. The V gene lost 4 bases and the J gene lost 5 bases, with 17 bases spanning the gap. The CDR3 is 16 amino acids. The CDR3 bases are TGTGCCAGCAGCCTTATCCCCAACGAAGGGAATGAAAAACTGTTTTTT. The encoded protein is CASSLIPNEGNEKLFF.

This clone was recorded only once. The chain has TRBV19 and TRBJ1-5; 8 bases are shared with TRBD1. This CDR3 is 17 amino acids long. From germline, CDR1 is LNHDA and CDR2 SQIVND (reference sequence). The junction had 9 bases not matched to a gene; V was cut back by 4 bases and J by 1 base. Here the CDR3 DNA reads TGTGCCAGTAGTAAGAAGGGGCAGGGGGCGAGCAATCAGCCCCAGCATTTT. Its translation is CASSKKGQGASNQPQHF.

The CDR3 is CASSLGGAFQPQHF. In DNA, the CDR3 is TGTGCCAGCAGCTTAGGGGGGGCTTTTCAGCCCCAGCATTTT. The chain couples TRBV7-2 to TRBJ1-5; D is perhaps TRBD1 (6 bases). Germline lookup yields CDR1 SGHTA and CDR2 FQGNSA. The CDR3 spans 14 residues. The V end was cut by 1 base, the J end by 6 bases, with 10 bases between.

Details on this clone: The sample carries other DNA sequences with the same CDR3. The chain links TRBV11-3 to TRBJ2-7; D unresolved. CDR3 length: 14 residues. Germline assignment: CDR1 SGHNT and CDR2 YENEEA. Trimming took off 5 bases at V and 0 bases at J, with 11 bases between the two ends. The CDR3 region has the DNA TGTGCCAGCAGCCCTAGAGGCAGCTCCTACGAGCAGTACTTC. It yields the protein CASSPRGSSYEQYF.

This clone was found a few times. V and J are TRBV7-3 and TRBJ1-1, with D perhaps matching TRBD1 (6 bases). The CDR3 is made up of 16 amino acids. Germline V gene lookup returns CDR1 SGHTA and CDR2 FQGTGA. V was pared by 4 bases and J by 3 bases, with 18 bases between. CDR3 nucleotides: TGTGCCAGCAGCTCCCCCCTAGGGGGGCACGACACTGAAGCTTTCTTT. Its translation: CASSSPLGGHDTEAFF. Filled out from reference TRBV7-3 and TRBJ1-1, the complete variable domain reads GAGVSQTPSNKVTEKGKYVELRCDPISGHTALYWYRQSLGQGPEFLIYFQGTGAADDSGLPNDRFFAVRPEGSVSTLKIQRTERGDSAVYLCASSSPLGGHDTEAFFGQGTRLTVV.

CDR3 in DNA: TGTGCCAGCAGCTTAAGCGGACCGACCTCTGGAAACACCATATATTTT. Encoded protein: CASSLSGPTSGNTIYF. The chain recombines TRBV11-2 with TRBJ1-3; no clear D. Germline lookup yields CDR1 SGHAT and CDR2 FQNNGV. V lost 2 bases to trimming and J lost 0 bases, with 11 bases between them. The CDR3 is made up of 16 amino acids.

The rearrangement uses TRBV5-4 and TRBJ2-1, with a weak D call TRBD2 (5 bases). Trimming took off 4 bases at V and 3 bases at J, with 17 bases between the two ends. The CDR3 consists of 16 residues. CDR1 and CDR2 (germline): SGHNT, YYREEE (reference sequence). The CDR3 DNA reads as TGTGCCAGCAGCGAGGGCCGAGCCCGAAGCTACAATGAGCAGTTCTTC. The encoded protein is CASSEGRARSYNEQFF.

Note on this clone: This specimen includes other DNA sequences encoding the same CDR3. The gene calls are TRBV7-3 and TRBJ2-7; D is possibly TRBD1 (5 bases). V lost 5 bases to trimming and J lost 0 bases, with 11 bases between them. The CDR3 consists of 14 residues. CDR1 and CDR2 (germline): SGHTA, FQGTGA. In DNA, the CDR3 is TGTGCCAGCAGCCCCGACAGAAGCTCCTACGAGCAGTACTTC. As protein: CASSPDRSSYEQYF.

The chain employs TRBV27 and TRBJ1-2; possible D gene TRBD1, 6 bases. The CDR3 extends over 16 amino acids. Trimming removed 5 bases at V and 5 bases at J, with 21 bases between. Looked up from germline, CDR1 is MNHEY and CDR2 is SMNVEV (reference sequence). CDR3 sequence reads: CASSLRQDGRKYGYTF. The CDR3 DNA reads TGTGCCAGCAGTCTCCGACAGGACGGCAGGAAGTATGGCTACACCTTC.

The chain has TRBV9 and TRBJ2-3; TRBD2 aligns across 7 bases. The CDR3 is 15 residues long. The germline CDR1 and CDR2 sequences are SGDLS and YYNGEE. Trimming cost V 2 bases and J 2 bases; bases outside gene matches: 5. The CDR3 coding sequence is TGTGCCAGCAGCGTCGCTAGCGGATACACAGATACGCAGTATTTT. Protein product: CASSVASGYTDTQYF. The variable domain in full, completed from reference TRBV9 and TRBJ2-3, reads DSGVTQTPKHLITATGQRVTLRCSPRSGDLSVYWYQQSLDQGLQFLIQYYNGEERAKGNILERFSAQQFPDLHSELNLSSLELGDSALYFCASSVASGYTDTQYFGPGTRLTVL.

This chain uses TRBV4-2 with TRBJ2-6; D gene uncertain. Between the trimmed V and J ends, which lost 4 bases and 4 bases, there was a span of 11 bases. Per germline, CDR1 LGHNA and CDR2 YNFKEQ. This CDR3 spans 15 amino acids. CDR3 coding DNA: TGTGCCAGCAGCCCCGAGTCGGCGGGGGCCAACGTCCTGACTTTC. Its protein product is CASSPESAGANVLTF.

V and J are TRBV9 and TRBJ2-1, with D perhaps TRBD2 (6 bases). This CDR3 spans 14 amino acids. V lost 4 bases and J 11 bases, leaving 19 bases between the germline ends. Germline V gives CDR1 SGDLS, CDR2 YYNGEE. The CDR3 region is CASSPRRLDVQQFF. The DNA of the CDR3 is TGTGCCAGCAGCCCGCGTCGACTAGATGTACAGCAGTTCTTC.

The chain couples TRBV9 to TRBJ2-5; tentatively, D is TRBD1 (6 bases). The germline V gene has CDR1 SGDLS and CDR2 YYNGEE. The length of the CDR3 is 14 residues. The V and J ends lost 3 bases and 2 bases respectively, with 11 bases between them. This CDR3 is CASSGRDTQETQYF. CDR3 coding DNA: TGTGCCAGCAGCGGCCGGGACACTCAAGAGACCCAGTACTTC.

The genes are TRBV5-6 and TRBJ2-5; D gene ambiguous. CDR1 and CDR2 (germline): SGHDT, YYEEEE. V lost 2 bases and J 1 base, leaving 6 bases between the germline ends. The CDR3 extends over 13 amino acids. This CDR3 reads CASSFIFQETQYF. CDR3 sequence (DNA): TGTGCCAGCAGCTTCATCTTCCAAGAGACCCAGTACTTC.

The gene calls are TRBV10-3 and TRBJ2-1; the D gene is possibly TRBD2 (5 bases). The length of the CDR3 is 13 residues. Germline V lookup: CDR1 ENHRY, CDR2 SYGVKD. Deletions cut 3 bases from V and 16 bases from J, with 19 bases between. The chain's CDR3 is CAISDLQDWSTFF. The CDR3 DNA reads as TGTGCCATCAGTGACCTCCAGGACTGGTCGACCTTCTTC.

This clone turned up a few times. This chain connects TRBV6-6 to TRBJ1-1; D gene uncertain. The V gene lost 2 bases and the J gene lost 2 bases, with 12 bases spanning the gap. From germline, CDR1 is MNHNY and CDR2 SVGAGI (reference sequence). The CDR3 has 15 amino acids. This CDR3 is CASSYGRESNTEAFF. CDR3 in DNA: TGTGCCAGCAGTTACGGCAGAGAGTCAAACACTGAAGCTTTCTTT.